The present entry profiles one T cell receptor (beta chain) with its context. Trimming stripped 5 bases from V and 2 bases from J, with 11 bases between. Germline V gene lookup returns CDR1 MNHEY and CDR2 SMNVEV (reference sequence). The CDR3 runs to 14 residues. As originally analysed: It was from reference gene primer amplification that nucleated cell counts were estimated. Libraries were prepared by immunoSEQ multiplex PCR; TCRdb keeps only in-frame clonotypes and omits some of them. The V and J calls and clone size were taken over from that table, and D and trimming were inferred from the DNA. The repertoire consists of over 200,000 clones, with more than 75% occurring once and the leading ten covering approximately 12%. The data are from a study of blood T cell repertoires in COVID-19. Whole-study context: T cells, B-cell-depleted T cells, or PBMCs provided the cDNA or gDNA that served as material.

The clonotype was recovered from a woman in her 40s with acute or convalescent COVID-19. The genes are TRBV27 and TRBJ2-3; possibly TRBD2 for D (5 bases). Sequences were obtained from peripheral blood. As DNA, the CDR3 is TGTGCCAGCAGTCTCAGACTATCCACAGATACGCAGTATTTT. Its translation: CASSLRLSTDTQYF.